This T cell receptor (beta chain) was obtained from a study of T-cell reconstitution after alpha-beta-depleted transplantation in children. CDR3 length equals 16 residues. Germline values: CDR1 MNHEY, CDR2 SVGEGT. V dropped 0 bases and J dropped 4; count of bases not matched to a gene: 6. Unique molecular identifiers featured in how the TCRbeta library was prepared. TCRdb reprocessed the PCR reads via MiXCR and lists one record per CDR3 protein. The sample has 330,000 or so distinct CDR3 sequences, about 9.3% seen once; the top ten hold 2% to 2.5%. The TCR comes from a human donor who donated a stem cell graft to a child with acute lymphoblastic leukemia. The sequences come from PBMCs from the stem cell graft donor, collected from the stem cell graft. The chain joins TRBV6-2 or TRBV6-3 to TRBJ2-1, with 7 bases fitting TRBD2. The CDR3 protein is CASSYSGLAVYNEQFF. CDR3 in DNA: TGTGCCAGCAGTTACTCAGGGCTAGCGGTATACAATGAGCAGTTCTTC.